These 2 T cell receptor beta chains share one sample of origin, sequenced in a study of blood T cell repertoires in COVID-19. The repertoire was sequenced with immunoSEQ multiplex PCR; TCRdb's copy has only in-frame clones and lacks some. Of roughly 230,000 clones listed, 85% to 90% were seen once; the top ten hold roughly 5%. Specimen: peripheral blood. Receptor source: a woman between 35 and 50 years old who had recovered from COVID-19.

The table lists this clone with a count of one. The chain joins TRBV24-1 to TRBJ2-3; D gene unclear. V dropped 7 bases and J dropped 0 bases, with 13 bases sitting between them. Per germline, CDR1 KGHDR and CDR2 SFDVKD. The CDR3 covers 15 residues. DNA of the CDR3: TGTGCCACCAGGTCGGAGAGAGCTAGCACAGATACGCAGTATTTT. This codes for CATRSERASTDTQYF.

The genes are TRBV20-1 and TRBJ1-5; D possibly corresponds to TRBD1 (5 bases). Germline CDR1 and CDR2: DFQATT and SNEGSKA (reference sequence). This CDR3 contains 9 residues. Trimming stripped 7 bases from V and 9 bases from J, with 7 bases between. Written as DNA, the CDR3 is TGCAGTGTAAGGGGGCCCCAGCATTTT. Translation gives CSVRGPQHF.